The rows below give T cell receptor beta chains drawn from one sample of a study of cytomegalovirus exposure and HLA in healthy donors. TCRdb keeps only in-frame clones here, not all; method: immunoSEQ multiplex PCR. The sample yields approximately 120,000 clones, roughly four fifths seen once. Material for sequencing was PBMCs. Receptors were obtained from a man aged 50-59 years in good health and CMV-seronegative. The CDR3 runs from the conserved cysteine through the conserved F or W. Fields, in order: V gene, J gene, clone size, D gene, CDR3 protein, CDR3 DNA. D genes are given only for firm matches. Size is stated for part of the rows, as once, few or many counts, or as a class when the clone is expanded.

v_call: TRBV5-4; j_call: TRBJ1-3; clone_size: .; d_call: TRBD1; cdr3_aa: CASSHYPGQGSGNTIYF; cdr3_nt: TGTGCCAGCAGCCACTACCCGGGACAGGGGTCTGGAAACACCATATATTTT
v_call: TRBV28; j_call: TRBJ1-3; clone_size: .; d_call: .; cdr3_aa: CASSSRKTRSSGNTIYF; cdr3_nt: TGTGCCAGCAGTTCTCGAAAAACGCGTAGCTCTGGAAACACCATATATTTT
v_call: TRBV6-4; j_call: TRBJ1-2; clone_size: few; d_call: TRBD1; cdr3_aa: CASSEGRQGVYGYTF; cdr3_nt: TGTGCCAGCAGTGAAGGGCGACAGGGAGTCTATGGCTACACCTTC
v_call: TRBV11-2; j_call: TRBJ1-1; clone_size: .; d_call: TRBD1; cdr3_aa: CASSFGQGGGRGTEAFF; cdr3_nt: TGTGCCAGCAGCTTTGGGCAGGGGGGCGGACGGGGGACTGAAGCTTTCTTT
v_call: TRBV19; j_call: TRBJ1-5; clone_size: .; d_call: TRBD1; cdr3_aa: CASKGQGAYSNQPQHF; cdr3_nt: TGTGCCAGTAAGGGACAGGGGGCTTATAGCAATCAGCCCCAGCATTTT
v_call: TRBV7-2; j_call: TRBJ1-2; clone_size: .; d_call: .; cdr3_aa: CASSLAGGHINYGYTF; cdr3_nt: TGTGCCAGCAGCTTAGCGGGAGGACACATTAACTATGGCTACACCTTC
v_call: TRBV5-1; j_call: TRBJ1-5; clone_size: few; d_call: .; cdr3_aa: CASSLDGNQPQHF; cdr3_nt: TGCGCCAGCAGCTTGGACGGGAATCAGCCCCAGCATTTT
v_call: TRBV6-5; j_call: TRBJ1-2; clone_size: .; d_call: TRBD1; cdr3_aa: CASSYRGSNYGYTF; cdr3_nt: TGTGCCAGCAGCTACAGGGGATCTAACTATGGCTACACCTTC
v_call: TRBV4-1; j_call: TRBJ1-2; clone_size: .; d_call: TRBD1; cdr3_aa: CASSHDATGTGGNYGYTF; cdr3_nt: TGCGCCAGCAGCCACGATGCCACCGGGACAGGGGGGAACTATGGCTACACCTTC
v_call: TRBV19; j_call: TRBJ2-7; clone_size: .; d_call: TRBD1; cdr3_aa: CASSYSGGNDEQYF; cdr3_nt: TGTGCCAGTAGTTACTCAGGGGGCAACGACGAGCAGTACTTC
v_call: TRBV7-2; j_call: TRBJ1-5; clone_size: .; d_call: .; cdr3_aa: CASSLRQGDQPQHF; cdr3_nt: TGTGCCAGCAGCTTACGGCAGGGCGATCAGCCCCAGCATTTT
v_call: TRBV5-1; j_call: TRBJ2-2; clone_size: few; d_call: TRBD1; cdr3_aa: CASSLGGGPNTGELFF; cdr3_nt: TGCGCCAGCAGCTTAGGGGGCGGGCCGAACACCGGGGAGCTGTTTTTT
v_call: TRBV4-3; j_call: TRBJ2-3; clone_size: .; d_call: .; cdr3_aa: CASSHGGSGGLTDTQYF; cdr3_nt: TGCGCCAGCAGCCACGGCGGGTCCGGGGGATTGACAGATACGCAGTATTTT
v_call: TRBV7-9; j_call: TRBJ1-2; clone_size: few; d_call: .; cdr3_aa: CASSLGADYGYTF; cdr3_nt: TGTGCCAGCAGCTTAGGTGCGGACTATGGCTACACCTTC
v_call: TRBV14; j_call: TRBJ2-3; clone_size: once; d_call: TRBD2; cdr3_aa: CASSQGSLAGTLTDTQYF; cdr3_nt: TGTGCCAGCAGCCAAGGCTCCCTAGCGGGGACACTCACAGATACGCAGTATTTT
v_call: TRBV10-3; j_call: TRBJ2-5; clone_size: .; d_call: .; cdr3_aa: CAIRGIGETQYF; cdr3_nt: TGTGCCATACGGGGGATAGGAGAGACCCAGTACTTC
v_call: TRBV9; j_call: TRBJ2-1; clone_size: .; d_call: .; cdr3_aa: CASSDPDRTYNEQFF; cdr3_nt: TGTGCCAGCAGCGACCCGGACAGAACCTACAATGAGCAGTTCTTC
v_call: TRBV16; j_call: TRBJ2-5; clone_size: .; d_call: .; cdr3_aa: CASSQWTADQETQYF; cdr3_nt: TGTGCCAGCAGCCAATGGACAGCCGACCAAGAGACCCAGTACTTC
v_call: TRBV15; j_call: TRBJ2-2; clone_size: .; d_call: .; cdr3_aa: CATSAQGAGELFF; cdr3_nt: TGTGCCACCAGCGCGCAAGGGGCCGGGGAGCTGTTTTTT
v_call: TRBV2; j_call: TRBJ2-5; clone_size: .; d_call: TRBD2; cdr3_aa: CASSGGTSGETQYF; cdr3_nt: TGTGCCAGCAGTGGAGGGACTAGCGGGGAGACCCAGTACTTC
v_call: TRBV30; j_call: TRBJ2-7; clone_size: .; d_call: .; cdr3_aa: CAWSVMTSGLPYEQYF; cdr3_nt: TGTGCCTGGAGTGTAATGACTTCCGGACTTCCCTACGAGCAGTACTTC
v_call: TRBV6-5; j_call: TRBJ2-2; clone_size: .; d_call: .; cdr3_aa: CASSLMGQGAGELFF; cdr3_nt: TGTGCCAGCAGTCTAATGGGGCAGGGCGCCGGGGAGCTGTTTTTT
v_call: TRBV27; j_call: TRBJ2-3; clone_size: .; d_call: .; cdr3_aa: CASSFGLLGAGTQYF; cdr3_nt: TGTGCCAGCAGTTTTGGCCTTTTGGGGGCTGGTACGCAGTATTTT
v_call: TRBV30; j_call: TRBJ2-3; clone_size: .; d_call: TRBD2; cdr3_aa: CAWSGTSYRTDTQYF; cdr3_nt: TGTGCCTGGAGTGGGACTAGCTACCGCACAGATACGCAGTATTTT
v_call: TRBV2; j_call: TRBJ1-5; clone_size: .; d_call: .; cdr3_aa: CASSVEVINQPQHF; cdr3_nt: TGTGCCAGCAGTGTTGAGGTGATCAATCAGCCCCAGCATTTT
v_call: TRBV2; j_call: TRBJ1-2; clone_size: .; d_call: .; cdr3_aa: CANSEAGVAVPTGYTF; cdr3_nt: TGTGCCAACAGTGAAGCAGGTGTTGCGGTCCCTACTGGCTACACCTTC
v_call: TRBV6-4; j_call: TRBJ1-1; clone_size: .; d_call: .; cdr3_aa: CASRAAGSTEAFF; cdr3_nt: TGTGCCAGCAGAGCCGCCGGGAGCACTGAAGCTTTCTTT
v_call: TRBV14; j_call: TRBJ1-2; clone_size: .; d_call: .; cdr3_aa: CASSQDRSGYYGYTF; cdr3_nt: TGTGCCAGCAGCCAAGATCGTTCAGGGTACTATGGCTACACCTTC
v_call: TRBV2; j_call: TRBJ1-5; clone_size: .; d_call: .; cdr3_aa: CASSAQGSNQPQHF; cdr3_nt: TGTGCCAGCAGTGCCCAGGGTAGCAATCAGCCCCAGCATTTT
v_call: TRBV6-1; j_call: TRBJ2-5; clone_size: .; d_call: TRBD2; cdr3_aa: CASSALGPSGEETQYF; cdr3_nt: TGTGCCAGCAGTGCCCTGGGGCCTAGCGGGGAAGAGACCCAGTACTTC
v_call: TRBV4-2; j_call: TRBJ1-4; clone_size: few; d_call: TRBD1; cdr3_aa: CASSQDPGGDEKLFF; cdr3_nt: TGTGCCAGCAGCCAAGATCCAGGGGGAGATGAAAAACTGTTTTTT
v_call: TRBV28; j_call: TRBJ1-1; clone_size: .; d_call: .; cdr3_aa: CASSSGFVTEAFF; cdr3_nt: TGTGCCAGCAGCTCCGGGTTCGTCACTGAAGCTTTCTTT
v_call: TRBV5-4; j_call: TRBJ1-1; clone_size: .; d_call: TRBD1; cdr3_aa: CASSSQGYTEAFF; cdr3_nt: TGTGCCAGCAGCTCACAGGGGTACACTGAAGCTTTCTTT